This T cell receptor beta chain appears in the sequencing data of a study of radiotherapy plus CTLA-4 blockade in lung cancer (dated by TCRdb to 2017 to 2018). As for the study more broadly: Among enrolled patients, about 19% had an objective response and about 30% reached disease control. Study-wide conclusions, independent of this receptor: Increased serum interferon-beta after radiation, together with early dynamic changes in blood T cell clones, were reported to be the strongest predictors of response. After treatment with radiotherapy and ipilimumab, TCR clones that came from tumors expanded in the peripheral blood.

About this clone: What this receptor recognizes is not known. No much larger clone is present one base from it, and per-base qualities are unavailable.

The library was produced with the immunoSEQ multiplex PCR assay. Drawn from immuneACCESS, this table holds only the in-frame rearrangements with V and J called that TCRdb kept. Clones are partly lost; checked studies trace under half to an unresolved V gene and leave the rest unexplained. The sample data list over 80,000 clones, and around 83% of these were observed just once. The ten most abundant clones make up 0.75% to 0.95% of the sample. Germline trimming amounts to 3 bases on V and 10 bases on J, with 3 as the count of junction bases outside the gene matches. From the cysteine through the phenylalanine, the CDR3 covers 13 amino acids. Of the read, only the CDR3 DNA is kept; its 39 bases are in frame from base 1. CDR1 is given as SGHDT and CDR2 as YYEEEE, both from the germline V gene. The study tested focal radiation therapy combined with CTLA-4 blockade (ipilimumab) in patients with chemo-refractory metastatic non-small-cell lung cancer.

Specimen: peripheral blood, collected from a patient treated with radiotherapy plus ipilimumab. The chain uses TRBV5-6 and TRBJ2-4; 11 middle bases align to TRBD1. The sequence derives from a human donor with non-small cell lung cancer who had stable disease on radiotherapy plus ipilimumab. The encoded CDR3 is CASSSGTGGIQYF. The DNA sequence is TGTGCCAGCAGCTCGGGGACAGGGGGAATTCAGTACTTC.